The text below deals with one T cell receptor (beta chain). This record belongs to a study of blood T cell repertoires in COVID-19. Across the whole study: T cells, B-cell-depleted T cells, or PBMCs provided the cDNA or gDNA that served as material.

Germline assignment: CDR1 DFQATT and CDR2 SNEGSKA (reference sequence). The CDR3 covers 14 residues. V shed 3 bases, J shed 7 bases, and the junction held 7 bases outside the gene matches. Clinical history reported by participants formed the basis on which cohorts were assigned. Someone with COVID-19 had been met by exposed participants within 2 weeks before study entry. Profiled with immunoSEQ multiplex PCR; TCRdb holds only in-frame clones, not every one. Of 150,000 or so clones in the sample, roughly 87% were seen once. This receptor was taken from a woman aged 40 to 50 who had been exposed to COVID-19. The sample taken for sequencing was PBMCs or T cells enriched from blood (not recorded which). The gene calls are TRBV20-1 and TRBJ2-3; 10 bases agree with TRBD2. This chain's CDR3 is CSASFKRGGNTQYF. CDR3 sequence (DNA): TGCAGTGCTAGTTTCAAGCGGGGGGGGAATACGCAGTATTTT.